The rows below give T cell receptor beta chains drawn from one sample of a study of molecular identifiers for immune sequencing clone quantification. TCRdb independently ran MiXCR on the PCR reads; one entry per CDR3 protein. The sample contains 600,000 to 650,000 distinct CDR3 sequences, just under 20% of which appear only once. The material sequenced was naive CD8+ T cells from blood, with Jurkat cell RNA spiked in. The receptors come from a human donor in good health. Some libraries in this study had Jurkat cell RNA spiked in. CDR3s include the opening cysteine and the closing phenylalanine or tryptophan. The order of the fields is V gene, CDR3 length, D gene, clone size, J gene, CDR3 DNA, CDR3 protein. D genes are given only for firm matches. Size tells how often a clone was seen (once, few, many) or the class of an expanded clone, and some rows leave it out.

>TRBV4-1|15|TRBD1|many|TRBJ2-7
TGCGCCAGCAGCCGGTCCGGGACAGGCCTTTTTGAGCAGTACTTC
CASSRSGTGLFEQYF
>TRBV18|15|TRBD1|few|TRBJ1-2
TGTGCCAGCTCACGAGACAGGGTAGGAGACTATGGCTACACCTTC
CASSRDRVGDYGYTF
>TRBV6-2/TRBV6-3|11|NA|few|TRBJ2-7
TGTGCCGGCAGTGGGGCATACGAGCAGTACTTC
CAGSGAYEQYF
>TRBV20-1|15|NA|few|TRBJ2-7
TGCAGTGCTAGAGATCTTGATGCCATCTCCTACGAGCAGTACTTC
CSARDLDAISYEQYF
>TRBV11-2|13|NA|few|TRBJ2-5
TGTGCCAGCAGCTTGAAAGGGACGGAGACCCAGTACTTC
CASSLKGTETQYF
>TRBV6-1|14|TRBD1|many|TRBJ2-3
TGTGCCAGTAAGGACAGGCAAGGCACAGATACGCAGTATTTT
CASKDRQGTDTQYF
>TRBV7-9|15|TRBD1|few|TRBJ1-6
TGTGCCAGCAGCCCGGGGACAGGCTCTTATTCACCCCTCCACTTT
CASSPGTGSYSPLHF
>TRBV12-3/TRBV12-4|13|NA|many|TRBJ1-5
TGTGCCAGCAGTTTTAATGACAATCAGCCCCAGCATTTT
CASSFNDNQPQHF
>TRBV29-1|12|NA|many|TRBJ1-1
TGCAGCGTCCCGCATCAGGGGCCAGGCGCTTTCTTT
CSVPHQGPGAFF
>TRBV20-1|14|TRBD2|NA|TRBJ2-1
TGCAGTGCTAGAGTTCGGCGGGGGTACAATGAGCAGTTCTTC
CSARVRRGYNEQFF
>TRBV7-9|15|NA|NA|TRBJ2-2
TGTGCCAGCAGCTTACAGAGGGAAGACACCGGGGAGCTGTTTTTT
CASSLQREDTGELFF
>TRBV7-9|16|NA|many|TRBJ2-3
TGTGCCAGCAGCGGACCCAGGCACTACAACACAGATACGCAGTATTTT
CASSGPRHYNTDTQYF
>TRBV7-6|15|NA|many|TRBJ2-3
TGTGCCAGCAGCTTAGTTCCGGGGCACACAGATACGCAGTATTTT
CASSLVPGHTDTQYF
>TRBV20-1|13|TRBD2|NA|TRBJ2-2
TGCAGTGCTAGAGGGGGGGGGAGTAGGGAGCTGTTTTTT
CSARGGGSRELFF
>TRBV18|13|NA|few|TRBJ1-4
TGTGCCAGCTCACCATCAGGGGAAGAAAAACTGTTTTTT
CASSPSGEEKLFF
>TRBV4-3|16|NA|many|TRBJ1-3
TGCGCCAGCAGCCAATCGTCGGTGGGTTTTGGAAACACCATATATTTT
CASSQSSVGFGNTIYF
>TRBV30|13|NA|many|TRBJ2-7
TGTGCCTGGAGGACGTATGTAGGGTACGAGCAGTACTTC
CAWRTYVGYEQYF
>TRBV6-5|18|NA|many|TRBJ2-7
TGTGCCAGCAGTTACTCTTCGGGACTGGGCCAGGGAACCTACGAGCAGTACTTC
CASSYSSGLGQGTYEQYF
>TRBV9|15|NA|NA|TRBJ2-1
TGTGCCAGCAGCGAGGCGACTCAGGGATACAATGAGCAGTTCTTC
CASSEATQGYNEQFF
>TRBV12-3/TRBV12-4|15|NA|many|TRBJ1-1
TGTGCCAGCAGTTTAAGTTCTTTGGGAGCCACTGAAGCTTTCTTT
CASSLSSLGATEAFF
>TRBV24-1|14|NA|many|TRBJ2-5
TGTGCCACCAGTGACTTGGACGGGAAAGAGACCCAGTACTTC
CATSDLDGKETQYF
>TRBV4-1|14|NA|few|TRBJ1-1
TGCGCCAGCAGCCCTTTGGCCATGAACACTGAAGCTTTCTTT
CASSPLAMNTEAFF
>TRBV7-6|15|NA|many|TRBJ1-4
TGTGCCAGCAGCTCCTGGGACGTAGCGGGGGAAAAACTGTTTTTT
CASSSWDVAGEKLFF
>TRBV29-1|14|TRBD1|many|TRBJ2-5
TGCAGCGTTGAAGACAGGACAGGGGAAGAGACCCAGTACTTC
CSVEDRTGEETQYF
>TRBV7-2|15|TRBD2|once|TRBJ2-7
TGTGCCAGCAGCTACCGACTAGCCGGGGTCTACGAGCAGTACTTC
CASSYRLAGVYEQYF
>TRBV2|14|TRBD1|NA|TRBJ2-1
TGTGCCAGCAGTGAGGGGACAGACCCGGGTGAGCAGTTCTTC
CASSEGTDPGEQFF
>TRBV5-4|14|NA|NA|TRBJ2-7
TGTGCCAGCAGCTGGTCGATAGCTTTTGACGAGCAGTACTTC
CASSWSIAFDEQYF
>TRBV20-1|15|NA|NA|TRBJ1-1
TGCAGTGCTGCCTACAGGGAAGGGGTGCACACTGAAACTTTCTTT
CSAAYREGVHTETFF
>TRBV4-1|15|TRBD1|many|TRBJ2-1
TGCGCCAGCAGCACTCCTACAGGGGGCTTAAATGAGCAGTTCTTC
CASSTPTGGLNEQFF
>TRBV5-1|13|TRBD1|many|TRBJ1-6
TGCGCCAGCGCGACAGGGGGCGCATCACCCCTCCACTTT
CASATGGASPLHF
>TRBV27|14|NA|many|TRBJ1-5
TGTGCCAGCAGTTTCGGGGGGGCCGATCAGCCCCAGCATTTT
CASSFGGADQPQHF
>TRBV20-1|14|NA|many|TRBJ2-4
TGCAGTGCTACGAATTGGAGAGTCAAAAACATTCAGTACTTC
CSATNWRVKNIQYF
>TRBV6-1|15|NA|many|TRBJ2-3
TGTGCCAGCAGTGGGCTAGAACCTAGCACAGATACGCAGTATTTT
CASSGLEPSTDTQYF
>TRBV3-1|17|NA|NA|TRBJ2-1
TGTGCCAGCAGCCCCCTCCGAAGGGCAGGAATTTACAATGAGCAGTTCTTC
CASSPLRRAGIYNEQFF
>TRBV12-3/TRBV12-4|15|TRBD2|many|TRBJ2-5
TGTGCCAGCAGTTTAGCTAGCGGGGGTCGAGAGACCCAGTACTTC
CASSLASGGRETQYF
>TRBV7-9|13|TRBD1|few|TRBJ1-1
TGTGCCAGCAGGAGGGGACAGGTCCTTGGAGCTTTCTTT
CASRRGQVLGAFF
>TRBV20-1|14|NA|many|TRBJ2-7
TGCAGTGCTAGCCCCAGCATAAGGTCCTACGAGCAGTACTTC
CSASPSIRSYEQYF
>TRBV6-2/TRBV6-3|15|NA|few|TRBJ2-7
TGTGCCAGCAGGTACAGGGTGGATGGTCCCTACGAGCAGTACTTC
CASRYRVDGPYEQYF
>TRBV4-3|17|TRBD1|many|TRBJ1-5
TGCGCCAGCAGCCAAGATAGGACAGGGGCTCTAAATCAGCCCCAGCATTTT
CASSQDRTGALNQPQHF
>TRBV2|11|NA|many|TRBJ2-7
TGTGCCAGCGGACCGAACTACGAGCAGTACTTC
CASGPNYEQYF
>TRBV4-2|16|NA|many|TRBJ2-7
TGTGCCAGCAGCCAAGATGCTCGAGGCAAGAAATACGAGCAGTACTTC
CASSQDARGKKYEQYF
>TRBV6-5|12|NA|NA|TRBJ2-1
TGTGCCAGCAGCAGGGGGGTCAATGAGCAGTTCTTC
CASSRGVNEQFF
>TRBV3-1|14|NA|many|TRBJ2-5
TGTGCCAGCAGCCAAGTTACTACCCTGGAGACCCAGTACTTC
CASSQVTTLETQYF
>TRBV5-1|15|NA|many|TRBJ2-5
TGCGCCAGCAGCTTGCGGGAATTAGGCCAAGAGACCCAGTACTTC
CASSLRELGQETQYF
>TRBV6-2/TRBV6-3|10|NA|many|TRBJ2-7
TGTGCCAGCATGGGTGGGGAGCAGTACTTC
CASMGGEQYF